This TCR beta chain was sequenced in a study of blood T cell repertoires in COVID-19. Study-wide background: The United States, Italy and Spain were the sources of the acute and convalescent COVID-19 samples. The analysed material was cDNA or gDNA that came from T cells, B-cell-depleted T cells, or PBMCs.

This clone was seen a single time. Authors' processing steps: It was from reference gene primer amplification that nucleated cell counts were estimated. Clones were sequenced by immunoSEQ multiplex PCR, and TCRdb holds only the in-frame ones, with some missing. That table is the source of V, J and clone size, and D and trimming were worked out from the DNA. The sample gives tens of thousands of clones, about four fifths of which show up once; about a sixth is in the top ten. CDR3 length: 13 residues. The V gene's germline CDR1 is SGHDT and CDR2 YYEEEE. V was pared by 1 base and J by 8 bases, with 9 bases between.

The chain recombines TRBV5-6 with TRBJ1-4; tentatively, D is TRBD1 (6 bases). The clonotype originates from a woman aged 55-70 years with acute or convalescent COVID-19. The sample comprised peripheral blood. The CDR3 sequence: CASSLTDREKLFF. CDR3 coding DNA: TGTGCCAGCAGCTTGACCGACAGGGAAAAACTGTTTTTT. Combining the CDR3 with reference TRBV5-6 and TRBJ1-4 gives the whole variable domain DAGVTQSPTHLIKTRGQQVTLRCSPKSGHDTVSWYQQALGQGPQFIFQYYEEEERQRGNFPDRFSGHQFPNYSSELNVNALLLGDSALYLCASSLTDREKLFFGSGTQLSVL.